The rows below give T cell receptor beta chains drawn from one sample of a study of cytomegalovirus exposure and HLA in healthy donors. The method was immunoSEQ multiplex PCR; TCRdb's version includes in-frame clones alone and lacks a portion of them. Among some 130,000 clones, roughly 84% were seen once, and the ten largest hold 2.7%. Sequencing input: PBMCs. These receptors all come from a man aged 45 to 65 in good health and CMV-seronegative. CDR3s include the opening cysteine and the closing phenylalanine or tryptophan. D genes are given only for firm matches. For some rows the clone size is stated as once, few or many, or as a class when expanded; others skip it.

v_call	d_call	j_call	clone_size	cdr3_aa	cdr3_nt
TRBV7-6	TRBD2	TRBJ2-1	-	CASSLGRLAGGNEQFF	TGTGCCAGCAGCTTAGGTCGGTTAGCGGGGGGCAATGAGCAGTTCTTC
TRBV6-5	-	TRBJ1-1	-	CASSLTGLNTEAFF	TGTGCCAGCAGTTTAACAGGGTTGAACACTGAAGCTTTCTTT
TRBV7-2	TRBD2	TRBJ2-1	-	CASSQLAGRIWEQFF	TGTGCCAGCAGTCAACTAGCGGGCCGGATTTGGGAGCAGTTCTTC
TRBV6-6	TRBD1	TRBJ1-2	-	CASSFPGQRNYVYTF	TGTGCCAGCAGTTTTCCGGGACAGAGAAACTATGTCTACACCTTC
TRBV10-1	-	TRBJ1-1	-	CASSGSGEAEAFF	TGCGCCAGCAGTGGATCGGGGGAGGCTGAAGCTTTCTTT
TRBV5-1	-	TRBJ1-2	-	CASSLAVGSDDYGYTF	TGCGCCAGCAGCTTGGCCGTTGGCAGCGATGACTATGGCTACACCTTC
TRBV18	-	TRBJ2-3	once	CASHLANTDTQYF	TGTGCCAGCCACCTAGCGAACACAGATACGCAGTATTTT
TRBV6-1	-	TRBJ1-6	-	CASIGVGNSPLHF	TGTGCCAGCATCGGGGTGGGAAATTCACCCCTCCACTTT
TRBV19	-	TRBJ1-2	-	CASSPTGQNYGYTF	TGTGCCAGTAGCCCCACAGGTCAGAACTATGGCTACACCTTC
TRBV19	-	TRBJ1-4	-	CASRPPPGGSRKLFF	TGTGCCAGTAGGCCCCCTCCGGGGGGGTCTAGAAAACTGTTTTTT
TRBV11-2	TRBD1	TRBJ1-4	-	CASSREPTGTGSEKLFF	TGTGCCAGCAGCCGCGAGCCGACCGGGACAGGGAGTGAAAAACTGTTTTTT
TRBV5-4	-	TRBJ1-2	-	CASSLGGGGGPNYGYTF	TGTGCCAGCAGCTTGGGAGGAGGAGGCGGTCCTAACTATGGCTACACCTTC
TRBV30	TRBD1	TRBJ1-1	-	CAWSAGQGATTEAFF	TGTGCCTGGAGTGCGGGACAGGGGGCGACCACTGAAGCTTTCTTT
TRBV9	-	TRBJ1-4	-	CASSAVGDLNEKLFF	TGTGCCAGCAGCGCAGTAGGGGACTTGAATGAAAAACTGTTTTTT
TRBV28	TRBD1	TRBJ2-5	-	CASRYGQGKQETQYF	TGTGCCAGCAGATACGGACAGGGCAAACAAGAGACCCAGTACTTC
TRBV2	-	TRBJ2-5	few	CASRVERAHPPYF	TGTGCCAGCCGCGTGGAGCGGGCCCACCCCCCGTACTTC
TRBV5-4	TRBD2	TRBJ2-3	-	CASSFRTSGGVDTDTQYF	TGTGCCAGCAGCTTCCGGACTAGCGGGGGGGTTGACACAGATACGCAGTATTTT
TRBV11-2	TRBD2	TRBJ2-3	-	CASSRPRGGPAQYF	TGTGCCAGCAGCCGGCCACGGGGGGGCCCGGCGCAGTATTTT
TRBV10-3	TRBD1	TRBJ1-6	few	CAISGVGQGYSPLHF	TGTGCCATCAGTGGGGTTGGACAGGGGTATTCACCCCTCCACTTT
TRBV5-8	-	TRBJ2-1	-	CASSRRRDRPYNEQFF	TGTGCCAGCAGCCGTAGGCGGGACAGACCATACAATGAGCAGTTCTTC
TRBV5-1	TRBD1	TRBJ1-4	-	CASSWGQGGEKLFF	TGCGCCAGCAGCTGGGGACAGGGGGGTGAAAAACTGTTTTTT
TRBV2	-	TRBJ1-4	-	CASSWGRGENEKLFF	TGTGCCAGCAGCTGGGGCAGGGGCGAGAATGAAAAACTGTTTTTT
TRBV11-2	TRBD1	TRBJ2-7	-	CASSRSGGRYEQYF	TGTGCCAGCAGCCGATCAGGGGGTAGGTACGAGCAGTACTTC
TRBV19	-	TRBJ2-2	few	CASSITADYTGELFF	TGTGCCAGTAGTATTACGGCAGACTACACCGGGGAGCTGTTTTTT
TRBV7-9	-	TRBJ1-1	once	CASSSKTGNTEAFF	TGTGCCAGCAGCTCGAAGACGGGGAACACTGAAGCTTTCTTT
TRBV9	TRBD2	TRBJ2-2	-	CASREGTSGVTGELFF	TGTGCCAGCAGGGAAGGGACTAGCGGCGTCACCGGGGAGCTGTTTTTT
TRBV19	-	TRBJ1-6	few	CASSIPVSNSPLHF	TGTGCCAGTAGTATCCCCGTGAGCAATTCACCCCTCCACTTT
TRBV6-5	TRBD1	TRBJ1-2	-	CASSRQGATYGYTF	TGTGCCAGCAGTCGACAGGGGGCGACCTATGGCTACACCTTC
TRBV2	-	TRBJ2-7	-	CASSPQGGPYEQYF	TGTGCCAGCTCCCCTCAGGGTGGACCTTACGAGCAGTACTTC
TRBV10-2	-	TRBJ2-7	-	CASSEIGTYEQYF	TGCGCCAGCAGTGAGATAGGGACTTACGAGCAGTACTTC
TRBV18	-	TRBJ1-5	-	CASSLWSRAGNQPQHF	TGTGCCAGCTCCCTCTGGAGCAGGGCCGGGAATCAGCCCCAGCATTTT
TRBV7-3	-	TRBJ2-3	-	CASSMSGGDTQYF	TGTGCCAGCAGCATGTCCGGGGGAGATACGCAGTATTTT
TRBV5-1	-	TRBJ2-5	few	CASSPKLASRETQYF	TGCGCCAGCAGCCCGAAACTAGCTTCCCGAGAGACCCAGTACTTC
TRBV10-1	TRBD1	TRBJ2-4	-	CASRRQGPHIQYF	TGCGCCAGCAGGAGACAGGGGCCCCACATTCAGTACTTC
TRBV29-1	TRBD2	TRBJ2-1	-	CSVALADEQFF	TGCAGCGTCGCTCTAGCGGATGAGCAGTTCTTC
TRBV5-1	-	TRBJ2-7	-	CASSLILDSYEQYF	TGCGCCAGCAGCTTGATATTGGACAGTTACGAGCAGTACTTC
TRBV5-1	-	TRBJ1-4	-	CASSTGGTGEKLFF	TGCGCCAGCAGCACCGGAGGGACGGGTGAAAAACTGTTTTTT
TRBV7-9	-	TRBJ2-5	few	CASSLGGRETQYF	TGTGCCAGCAGCCTTGGGGGCCGAGAGACCCAGTACTTC
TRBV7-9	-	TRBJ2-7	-	CASSLQKVSSYEQYF	TGTGCCAGCAGCCTACAGAAGGTGTCTTCCTACGAGCAGTACTTC
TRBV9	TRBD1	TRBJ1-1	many	CASSQFPGGNTEAFF	TGTGCCAGCAGCCAATTCCCAGGGGGGAACACTGAAGCTTTCTTT
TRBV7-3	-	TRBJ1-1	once	CASSRRQNTEAFF	TGTGCCAGCAGTCGTCGACAGAACACTGAAGCTTTCTTT
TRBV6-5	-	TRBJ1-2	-	CASSQGNGYTF	TGTGCCAGCAGTCAGGGTAATGGCTACACCTTC
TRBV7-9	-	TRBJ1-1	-	CASSPGRGTEAFF	TGTGCCAGCAGCCCCGGGAGGGGCACTGAAGCTTTCTTT
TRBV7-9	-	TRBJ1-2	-	CASSQGSLGGYTF	TGTGCCAGCAGCCAGGGATCGTTGGGTGGCTACACCTTC
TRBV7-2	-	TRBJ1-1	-	CASSLAPGYTEAFF	TGTGCCAGCAGCTTAGCCCCGGGTTACACTGAAGCTTTCTTT
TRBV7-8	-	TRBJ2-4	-	CASSLLYNKLAKNIQYF	TGTGCCAGCAGCTTATTGTACAACAAGTTAGCCAAAAACATTCAGTACTTC
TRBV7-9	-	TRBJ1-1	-	CSSSSLTEQAFF	TGTTCCAGCAGCAGCCTTACAGAGCAAGCTTTCTTT
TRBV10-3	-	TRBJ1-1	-	CAIRGIGEPNTEAFF	TGTGCCATCAGGGGAATAGGGGAACCGAACACTGAAGCTTTCTTT
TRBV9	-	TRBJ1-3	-	CASSPVANTIYF	TGTGCCAGCAGCCCAGTGGCAAACACCATATATTTT